The clone carrying this T cell receptor beta chain turned up a few times. Its antigen is as yet unknown. The data derive from a study of T-cell memory formation after mild COVID-19. On the study more broadly: Most TCR clusters belonged to a single donor. Study outcomes and limitations: Clones contracting across day 15 to 85 had a balanced CD4/CD8 profile; later expanding clones leaned CD4+. Researchers report contracting CD4+ clones mostly in CM and EM, with CD8+ clones in EMRA.

Libraries for TCRalpha and TCRbeta carried sample barcodes and unique molecular identifiers via 5'RACE. One entry per CDR3 protein results from TCRdb running MiXCR on the 5' RACE reads. The sample holds 530,000 or so distinct CDR3 sequences; roughly 17% are singletons and the top ten take about 7.5%. Germline V lookup: CDR1 MNHEY, CDR2 SVGAGI. The CDR3 sequence is 13 residues long. The junction had 7 bases not matched to a gene; V was cut back by 8 bases and J by 7 bases. The chain is built from TRBV6-5 and TRBJ1-5; 8 bases are a match to TRBD1. This clonotype originated in an adult woman who had mild COVID-19 (a few samples of this study predate the infection). Cell type and time point are not known. Specimen: PBMCs or a T cell subset sorted from them (not recorded which). CDR3 bases: TGTGCCAGCGCCGACAGGGGCGGCCAGCCCCAGCATTTT. It encodes CASADRGGQPQHF.